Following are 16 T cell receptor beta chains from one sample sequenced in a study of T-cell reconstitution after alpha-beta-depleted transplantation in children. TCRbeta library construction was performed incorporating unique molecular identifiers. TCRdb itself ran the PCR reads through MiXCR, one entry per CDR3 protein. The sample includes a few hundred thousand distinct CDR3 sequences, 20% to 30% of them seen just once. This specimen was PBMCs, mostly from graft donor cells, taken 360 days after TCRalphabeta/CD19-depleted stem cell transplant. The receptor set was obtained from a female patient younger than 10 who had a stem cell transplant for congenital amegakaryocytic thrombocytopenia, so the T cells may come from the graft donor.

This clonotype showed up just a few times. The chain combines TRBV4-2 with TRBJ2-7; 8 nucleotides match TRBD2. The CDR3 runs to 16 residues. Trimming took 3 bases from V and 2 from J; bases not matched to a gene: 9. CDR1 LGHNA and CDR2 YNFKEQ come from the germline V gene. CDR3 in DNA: TGTGCCAGCAGCCAGTTAGGCGGGAGGCCGGCCTACGAGCAGTACTTC. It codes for CASSQLGGRPAYEQYF.

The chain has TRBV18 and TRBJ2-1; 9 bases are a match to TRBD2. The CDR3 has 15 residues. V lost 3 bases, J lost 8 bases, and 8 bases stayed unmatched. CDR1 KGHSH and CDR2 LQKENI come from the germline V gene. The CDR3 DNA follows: TGTGCCAGCTCACCGTTTAGCGGGAGTGGAGATGAGCAGTTCTTC. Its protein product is CASSPFSGSGDEQFF.

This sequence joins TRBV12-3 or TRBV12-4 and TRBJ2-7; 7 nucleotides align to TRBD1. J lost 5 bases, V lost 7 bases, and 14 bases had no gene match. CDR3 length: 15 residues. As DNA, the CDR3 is TGTGCCAGCACCCTCGACAGACAGGGCGGTGACGAGCAGTACTTC. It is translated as CASTLDRQGGDEQYF.

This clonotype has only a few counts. The CDR3 DNA follows: TGTGCCAGCAGTGAAGGGACAGCTAGCTCCTACAATGAGCAGTTCTTC. This translates into CASSEGTASSYNEQFF. The V and J genes are TRBV2 and TRBJ2-1; tentative D call: TRBD1 (6 bases). The germline V gene has CDR1 SNHLY and CDR2 FYNNEI. The CDR3 extends over 16 amino acids. The V end lost 1 base, the J end lost 0 bases, and 10 bases lay between the germline ends.

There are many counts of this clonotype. The DNA for the CDR3 is TGTGCCATCAGTGCGTTTGCGCCGGAGGACACCGGGGAGCTGTTTTTT. It translates to CAISAFAPEDTGELFF. V gene TRBV10-3 combines with J gene TRBJ2-2; D is perhaps TRBD2 (5 bases). CDR1 is ENHRY and CDR2 is SYGVKD in the germline V gene. V was clipped by 4 bases and J by 3 bases, with 15 bases between them. The CDR3 covers 16 residues.

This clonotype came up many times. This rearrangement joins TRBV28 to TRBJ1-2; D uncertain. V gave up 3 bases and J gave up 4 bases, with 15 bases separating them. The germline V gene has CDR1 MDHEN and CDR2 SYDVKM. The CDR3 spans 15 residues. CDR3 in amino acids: CASSFSTTRAYGYTF. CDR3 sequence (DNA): TGTGCCAGCAGTTTTTCAACGACAAGGGCCTATGGCTACACCTTC.

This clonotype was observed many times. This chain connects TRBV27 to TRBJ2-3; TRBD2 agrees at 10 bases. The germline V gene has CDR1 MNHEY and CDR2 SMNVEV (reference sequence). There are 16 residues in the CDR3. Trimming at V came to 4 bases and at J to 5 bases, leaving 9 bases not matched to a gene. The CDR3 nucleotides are TGTGCCAGCAGTTCGAGACTAGCGGGCATGTTAGATACGCAGTATTTT. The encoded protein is CASSSRLAGMLDTQYF.

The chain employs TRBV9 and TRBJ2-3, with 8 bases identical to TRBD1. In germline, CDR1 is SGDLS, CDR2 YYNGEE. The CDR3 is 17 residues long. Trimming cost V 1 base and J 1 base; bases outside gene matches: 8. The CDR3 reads CASSVSPTGQGTDTQYF. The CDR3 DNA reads TGTGCCAGCAGCGTATCCCCGACGGGACAGGGCACAGATACGCAGTATTTT.

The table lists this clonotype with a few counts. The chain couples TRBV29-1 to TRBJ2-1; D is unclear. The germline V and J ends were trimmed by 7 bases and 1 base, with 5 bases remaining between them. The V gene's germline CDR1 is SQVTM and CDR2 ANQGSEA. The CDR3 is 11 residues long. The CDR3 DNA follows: TGCAGCGGAGTATCCTACAATGAGCAGTTCTTC. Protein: CSGVSYNEQFF.

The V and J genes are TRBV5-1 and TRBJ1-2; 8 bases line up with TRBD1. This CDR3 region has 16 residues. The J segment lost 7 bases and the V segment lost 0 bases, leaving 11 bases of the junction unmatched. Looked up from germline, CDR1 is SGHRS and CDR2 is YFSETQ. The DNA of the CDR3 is TGCGCCAGCAGCTTGGATAGCCTTTCAGGGGGCTTTGGCTACACCTTC. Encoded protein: CASSLDSLSGGFGYTF. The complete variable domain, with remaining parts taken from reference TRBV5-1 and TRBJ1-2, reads KAGVTQTPRYLIKTRGQQVTLSCSPISGHRSVSWYQQTPGQGLQFLFEYFSETQRNKGNFPGRFSGRQFSNSRSEMNVSTLELGDSALYLCASSLDSLSGGFGYTFGSGTRLTVV.

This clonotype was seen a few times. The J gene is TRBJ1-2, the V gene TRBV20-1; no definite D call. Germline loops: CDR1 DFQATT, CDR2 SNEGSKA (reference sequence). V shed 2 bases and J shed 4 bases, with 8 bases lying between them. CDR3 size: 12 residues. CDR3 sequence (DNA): TGCAGTGCTAGAATCACAGCCTATGGCTACACCTTC. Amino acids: CSARITAYGYTF.

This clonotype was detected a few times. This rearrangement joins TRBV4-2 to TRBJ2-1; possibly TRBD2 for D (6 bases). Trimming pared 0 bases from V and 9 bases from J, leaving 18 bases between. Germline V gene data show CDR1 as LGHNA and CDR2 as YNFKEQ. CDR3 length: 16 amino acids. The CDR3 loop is CASSQDGGALQGEQFF. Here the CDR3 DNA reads TGTGCCAGCAGCCAAGATGGAGGGGCCCTACAAGGTGAGCAGTTCTTC.

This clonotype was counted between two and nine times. This CDR3 is CASSPRWTGSMNTEAFF. The CDR3 DNA follows: TGTGCCAGCAGCCCCAGATGGACAGGGAGCATGAACACTGAAGCTTTCTTT. This chain joins TRBV13 and TRBJ1-1; 8 nucleotides align to TRBD1. After removal of 5 bases from V and 0 bases from J, the junction contained 11 bases not matched to a gene. This CDR3 region has 17 residues. Germline CDR1 is PRHDT and CDR2 is FYEKMQ (reference sequence).

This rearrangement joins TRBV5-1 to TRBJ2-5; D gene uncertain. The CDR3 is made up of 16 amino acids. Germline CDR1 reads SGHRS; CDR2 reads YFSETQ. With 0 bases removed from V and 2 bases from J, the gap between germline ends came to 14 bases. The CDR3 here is CASSLANGPPQETQYF. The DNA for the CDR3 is TGCGCCAGCAGCTTGGCCAACGGGCCCCCTCAAGAGACCCAGTACTTC.

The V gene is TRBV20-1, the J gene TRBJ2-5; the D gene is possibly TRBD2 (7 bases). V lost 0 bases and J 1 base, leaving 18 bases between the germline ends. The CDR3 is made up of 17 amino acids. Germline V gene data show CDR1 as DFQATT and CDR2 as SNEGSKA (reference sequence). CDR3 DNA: TGCAGTGCTAGAGATTGGCGAGGGGGGGGCGTCCAAGAGACCCAGTACTTC. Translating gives CSARDWRGGGVQETQYF.

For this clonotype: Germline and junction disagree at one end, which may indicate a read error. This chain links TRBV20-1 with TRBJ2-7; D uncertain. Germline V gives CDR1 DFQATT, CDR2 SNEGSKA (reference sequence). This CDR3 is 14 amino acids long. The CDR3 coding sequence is TGCAGTGCCAGAGGTGGTCCCAGCTCCTACGAGCAGTACTTC. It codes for CSARGGPSSYEQYF.